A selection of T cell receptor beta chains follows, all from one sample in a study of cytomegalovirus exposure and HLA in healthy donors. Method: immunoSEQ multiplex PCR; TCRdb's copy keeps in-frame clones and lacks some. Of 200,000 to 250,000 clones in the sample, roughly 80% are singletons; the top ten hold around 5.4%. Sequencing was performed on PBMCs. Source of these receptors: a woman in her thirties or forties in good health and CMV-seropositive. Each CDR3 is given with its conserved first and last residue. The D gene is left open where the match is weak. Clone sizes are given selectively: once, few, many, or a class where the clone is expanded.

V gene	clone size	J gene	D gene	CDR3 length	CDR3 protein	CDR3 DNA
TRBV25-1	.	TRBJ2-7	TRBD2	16	CANSGGGLADSYEQYF	TGTGCCAACAGTGGGGGGGGACTAGCGGACTCCTACGAGCAGTACTTC
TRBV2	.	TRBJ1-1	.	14	CASGGMYVNTEAFF	TGTGCCAGTGGAGGGATGTATGTGAACACTGAAGCTTTCTTT
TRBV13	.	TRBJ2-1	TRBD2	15	CASSLGRDYNNEQFF	TGTGCCAGCAGCTTAGGGCGGGACTATAACAATGAGCAGTTCTTC
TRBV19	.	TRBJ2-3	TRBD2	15	CASSRGLASTDTQYF	TGTGCCAGTAGTCGGGGACTAGCTAGCACAGATACGCAGTATTTT
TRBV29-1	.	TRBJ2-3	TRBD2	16	CSVVERLAGRADTQYF	TGCAGCGTTGTCGAGAGACTAGCGGGTAGGGCAGATACGCAGTATTTT
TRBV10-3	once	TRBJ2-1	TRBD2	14	CAIGQTSGGNEQFF	TGTGCCATCGGTCAAACTAGCGGGGGAAATGAGCAGTTCTTC
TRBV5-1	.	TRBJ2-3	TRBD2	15	CASSWRAGEEDTQYF	TGCGCCAGCAGCTGGAGAGCGGGGGAGGAGGATACGCAGTATTTT
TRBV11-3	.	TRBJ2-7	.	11	CASSSLYEQYF	TGTGCCAGCAGCTCCCTCTACGAGCAGTACTTC
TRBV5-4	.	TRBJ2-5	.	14	CASSLGGGQETQYF	TGTGCCAGCAGCTTAGGGGGGGGCCAAGAGACCCAGTACTTC
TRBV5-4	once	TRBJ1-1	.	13	CASSFGGNTEAFF	TGTGCCAGCAGCTTCGGAGGGAACACTGAAGCTTTCTTT
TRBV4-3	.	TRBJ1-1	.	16	CASSQADTGYRTEAFF	TGCGCCAGCAGCCAGGCCGACACAGGGTATCGCACTGAAGCTTTCTTT
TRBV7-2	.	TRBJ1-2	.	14	CASSLERGRSGYTF	TGTGCCAGCAGCTTAGAGAGGGGGAGAAGTGGCTACACCTTC
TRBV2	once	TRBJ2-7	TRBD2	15	CASSDGGGQPYEQYF	TGTGCCAGCAGTGACGGCGGGGGGCAGCCCTACGAGCAGTACTTC
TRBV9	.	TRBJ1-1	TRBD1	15	CASSVARTGNTEAFF	TGTGCCAGCAGCGTAGCTCGGACAGGGAACACTGAAGCTTTCTTT